This TCR beta chain was identified in a study of blood T cell repertoires in COVID-19. Study-level information: Acute and convalescent COVID-19 samples came from the United States, Italy and Spain.

Under the authors' procedure: Quantification of nucleated cells was approximated via reference gene primer amplification. Using immunoSEQ multiplex PCR, the repertoire was profiled, and TCRdb retains in-frame clones only, with some absent. V and J calls and clone size are those listed in that table; D and trimming were worked out from the DNA. The sample yields 56,000 or so clones, 84% seen once. This clone has just a few counts. V was trimmed by 5 bases and J by 6 bases, leaving 14 bases between them. The CDR3 loop spans 14 amino acids. Germline V gene lookup returns CDR1 SGHAT and CDR2 FQDESV (reference sequence).

The chain joins TRBV11-1 to TRBJ2-1, with D possibly being TRBD2 (7 bases). The sequence came from a woman of 80 years or more with acute or convalescent COVID-19. The material sequenced was peripheral blood. In nucleotides, the CDR3 is TGTGCCAGCAGCCCACGGGGGGCCGGCAATGAGCAGTTCTTC. This sequence encodes CASSPRGAGNEQFF.